The clone carrying this TCR beta chain has ten or more counts. Described time point: after trial treatment. Noted treatment: LDRT plus nivolumab, ipilimumab, low-dose cyclophosphamide and aspirin (RACIN trial). This entry is derived from a study of low-dose radiotherapy and immunotherapy resistance in tumors. Looking at the study overall: Cohort 1 received 0.5 Gy per fraction every 2 weeks, totaling 6.5 Gy. The 200 mg/m2 dose of intravenous cyclophosphamide was given every two weeks, one day before radiation and immunotherapy. Both drugs were delivered intravenously to patients (nivolumab 240 mg every two weeks and ipilimumab 1 mg/kg every six weeks).

Primers targeting TRAV and TRBV primed first-strand cDNA, covering alpha and beta chains. The authors ran roughly 20 PCR cycles to amplify TCRs with a constant-region primer and V-primer adapter. After the mRNA was isolated, it was amplified using in vitro transcription. TCRdb re-analysed the reads in MiXCR, keeping a single row per CDR3 protein. The sample includes more than 70,000 distinct CDR3 sequences, around 20% of them seen just once. This CDR3 contains 14 residues. Trimming pared 2 bases from V and 1 base from J, leaving 6 bases between. Germline-derived CDR1 and CDR2 are MNHEY and SVGEGT. This TCR was sampled from a female donor with ovarian cancer. The chain combines TRBV6-2 or TRBV6-3 with TRBJ1-3; D might be TRBD1 (5 bases). Specimen: PBMCs, collected after low-dose radiotherapy plus immunotherapy. This chain's CDR3 is CASSYRGSGNTIYF. As DNA, the CDR3 is TGTGCCAGCAGTTACAGGGGATCTGGAAACACCATATATTTT.